This T cell receptor (beta chain) is from a study of cytotoxic CD8 clonotypes in ibrutinib-treated CLL. Study details: Recorded responses included 25 or so partial and 2 complete; following median 68 months, approximately 15 stayed remitted and about 12 progressed.

Comments on this clone: Its antigen is unidentified.

Study-wide results and caveats: Clonality increased at ibrutinib response and stayed stable in sustained remission. At progression, however, it fell back toward baseline. The clonality rise at ibrutinib response reflected private clonotype expansion.

TCRdb's copy holds only in-frame clones and misses some; the assay was immunoSEQ multiplex PCR. The data hold approximately 200,000 clones, with approximately 68% observed a single time. CDR1 SGDLS and CDR2 YYNGEE come from the germline V gene. The CDR3 is 18 residues long. Deletions cut 0 bases from V and 0 bases from J, with 16 bases between. The origin of this receptor is a human donor with chronic lymphocytic leukemia. Sequences were derived from PBMCs, sampled after 24 months of ibrutinib treatment. The V gene is TRBV9, the J gene TRBJ1-3; D is unresolved. The CDR3 sequence is CASSVDPGSGTSGNTIYF. In DNA form, the CDR3 reads TGTGCCAGCAGCGTAGACCCAGGTAGCGGCACCTCTGGAAACACCATATATTTT.